A single T cell receptor (beta chain) is shown here with its context. Its antigen is undetermined. This specimen belongs to a study of vaccination and CD4 T cells after COVID-19. Germline V gene data show CDR1 as SQVTM and CDR2 as ANQGSEA. This CDR3 spans 14 amino acids. Losses at the gene ends were 3 bases for V and 3 bases for J; bases not matched to a gene: 5. Researchers used the Oncomine TCR Beta short-read assay to sequence DNA from cultured CD4+ T cells. After culture, CD4+ T cells served as the source for genomic DNA extraction. TCRdb analysed the PCR reads with MiXCR anew, one entry per CDR3 protein. The table includes around 3,700 distinct CDR3 sequences, over 20% detected once. Treatment meaning: approximately nine-day PBMC culture with coronavirus spike peptide pools or control peptides (ViraFEST assay). Once peptide pools had expanded antigen-specific T cells, ViraFEST sequenced TCRs. Negative selection isolated the CD4+ T cells once the cells had been cultured for under 13 days.

This receptor was taken from a human donor who had recovered from COVID-19. The chain joins TRBV29-1 to TRBJ2-3; 8 bases are a match to TRBD2. What was sequenced was CD4+ T cells from blood, cultured in vitro. CDR3 residues: CSVDYGGGTDTQYF. CDR3 DNA: TGCAGCGTTGATTACGGGGGGGGGACAGATACGCAGTATTTT.